This T cell receptor (beta chain) is from a study of T cells in Graves' hyperthyroidism and ophthalmopathy. General study points: The model anticipated ophthalmopathy a median approximately 6.6 months pre-onset.

Amplified TCR beta CDR3 regions derived from RNA transcripts. A set of HTBI primers served as the primers for a first-round RT-PCR of the TCR CDR3. Using its own MiXCR run on the multiplex PCR reads, TCRdb lists one record per CDR3 protein. The table has a few hundred thousand distinct CDR3 sequences, about a sixth seen once; the top ten hold 3% to 4%. Ophthalmopathy patients had Clinical Activity Score at least 3, NOSPECS grade at least 4, duration under 3 months. PBMCs were obtained from 10 ml fresh peripheral blood. In its sample, this clonotype was seen a few times. Its antigen is undetermined. The origin of this receptor is a woman between 40 and 50 years old with Graves' ophthalmopathy. Sequenced input: blood.

CDR3: CASSGGSGVIYGYTF. The CDR3 DNA follows: TGTGCCAGCAGCGGCGGATCCGGGGTCATCTATGGCTACACCTTC. V and J are TRBV9 and TRBJ1-2, with D unclear. V lost 3 bases and J 4 bases, leaving 16 bases between the germline ends. This CDR3 has 15 residues. Germline values: CDR1 SGDLS, CDR2 YYNGEE.